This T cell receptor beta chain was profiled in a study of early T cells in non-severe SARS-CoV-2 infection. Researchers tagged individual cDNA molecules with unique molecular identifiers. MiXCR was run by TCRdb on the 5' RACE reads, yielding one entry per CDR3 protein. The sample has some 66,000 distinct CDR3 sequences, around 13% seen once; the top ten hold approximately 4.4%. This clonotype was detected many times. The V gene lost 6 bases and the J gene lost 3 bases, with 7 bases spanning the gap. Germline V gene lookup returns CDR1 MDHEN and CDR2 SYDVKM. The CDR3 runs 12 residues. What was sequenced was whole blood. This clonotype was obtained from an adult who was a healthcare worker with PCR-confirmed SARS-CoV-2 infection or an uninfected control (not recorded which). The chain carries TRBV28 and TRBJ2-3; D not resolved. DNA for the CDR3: TGTGCCAGCAGAGCCGGGACAGATACGCAGTATTTT. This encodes CASRAGTDTQYF.